These 5 T cell receptor beta chains originate from one sample sequenced in a study of human T cells and chemical hapten exposure. Indicated time point: patch test 2, 6 weeks after DPC sensitization. Treatment denoted: therapeutic diphenylcyclopropenone sensitization with weekly scalp DPC. TCRdb passed the RACE reads through MiXCR, listing each CDR3 protein once. Among tens of thousands of distinct CDR3 sequences, 11% were seen once, and the ten largest hold 1.6%. The starting material was whole blood, obtained in connection with sensitization to the hapten diphenylcyclopropenone (DPC). These receptors were collected from a man aged 18 to 29 with alopecia areata. Some clones in this sample may be carry-over from other donors' samples.

This clonotype was observed many times. The chain combines TRBV7-2 with TRBJ2-3; tentatively, D is TRBD1 or TRBD2 (5 bases each). CDR3 length: 14 amino acids. Germline lookup yields CDR1 SGHTA and CDR2 FQGNSA. V was shortened by 5 bases and J by 2 bases, with 11 bases between the two germline ends. CDR3 coding DNA: TGTGCCAGCAGCCCCCGGGACGTCACAGATACGCAGTATTTT. It is translated as CASSPRDVTDTQYF.

V usage is TRBV10-3 and J usage is TRBJ1-2; D gene unclear. The ends were cut back, 4 bases at V and 5 bases at J, with 17 bases in the middle. This CDR3 has 15 residues. Germline loops: CDR1 ENHRY, CDR2 SYGVKD. The CDR3 DNA follows: TGTGCCATCAGTGGTGGGCAGGAGGAAGCGTATGGCTACACCTTC. Translating it yields CAISGGQEEAYGYTF.

This clonotype was counted ten times or more. The genes are TRBV6-2 or TRBV6-3 and TRBJ2-1, with 11 positions matching TRBD1. There are 15 residues in the CDR3. CDR1 and CDR2 (germline): MNHEY, SVGEGT. V shed 7 bases, J shed 5 bases, and the junction held 7 bases outside the gene matches. CDR3 nucleotides: TGTGCCAGCAAAAACCCGGGACAGGGGGACAATGAGCAGTTCTTC. Encoded protein: CASKNPGQGDNEQFF.

DNA of the CDR3: TGTGCCAGCAGGAAGGACAGGGTAGAAGAGACCCAGTACTTC. The encoded protein is CASRKDRVEETQYF. This chain connects TRBV6-1 to TRBJ2-5, with TRBD1 matching 8 bases. V was clipped by 6 bases and J by 3 bases; unmatched bases: 6. Looked up from germline, CDR1 is MNHNS and CDR2 is SASEGT. The CDR3 totals 14 residues.

This clonotype has just a few counts. The CDR3 here is CASSPQGYQETQYF. CDR3 sequence (DNA): TGTGCCAGCAGCCCTCAGGGGTACCAAGAGACCCAGTACTTC. The chain links TRBV7-9 to TRBJ2-5, with a weak D call TRBD1 (6 bases). Germline V CDR1 and CDR2: SEHNR, FQNEAQ (reference sequence). Trimming removed 5 bases at V and 0 bases at J, with 10 bases between. The CDR3 covers 14 residues.